This T cell receptor beta chain was recorded in a study of blood T cell repertoires in COVID-19. On the study more broadly: Acute-phase and convalescent COVID-19 samples originated in the United States, Italy and Spain. PBMCs, B-cell-depleted T cells, or T cells were the source of the cDNA or gDNA that made up the material.

The protocol was immunoSEQ multiplex PCR, while the TCRdb copy is restricted to in-frame clones and leaves out a portion. The sample lists roughly 39,000 clones; 75% to 90% were seen once. This CDR3 comprises 15 residues. Losses at the gene ends were 6 bases for V and 3 bases for J; bases not matched to a gene: 7. CDR1 KGHSH and CDR2 LQKENI come from the germline V gene. This clonotype was sampled from a man aged 50-59 years with active or convalescent COVID-19. The chain is built from TRBV18 and TRBJ2-2; 7 bases are a match to TRBD2. Specimen: peripheral blood. CDR3 nucleotide sequence: TGTGCCAGCTCCTTCGGGACTATTGACACCGGGGAGCTGTTTTTT. As protein: CASSFGTIDTGELFF.